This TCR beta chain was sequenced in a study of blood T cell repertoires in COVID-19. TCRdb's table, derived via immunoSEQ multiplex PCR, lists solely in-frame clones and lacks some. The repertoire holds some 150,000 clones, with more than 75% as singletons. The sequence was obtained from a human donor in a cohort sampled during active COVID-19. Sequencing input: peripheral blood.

CDR3 protein: CATSPRGTSGIYNEQFF. CDR3 in DNA: TGTGCCACCAGCCCTCGGGGGACTAGCGGGATCTACAATGAGCAGTTCTTC. This chain uses TRBV15 with TRBJ2-1; 13 bases agree with TRBD2. The CDR3 is 17 amino acids. V trimming: 5 bases; J trimming: 3 bases; junction bases outside the gene matches: 7. The V gene's germline CDR1 is LNHNV and CDR2 YYDKDF (reference sequence).